The TCR beta chain under discussion was sequenced for a study of technical replicates of blood from four donors. Profiling relied on immunoSEQ multiplex PCR, and the TCRdb table lists in-frame clones only, not all of them. The sample holds over 85,000 clones; about 96% are singletons and the top ten take approximately 0.37%. V dropped 4 bases and J dropped 7 bases, with 13 bases sitting between them. Germline CDR1 and CDR2: SQVTM and ANQGSEA. CDR3 size: 12 residues. Sequenced sample: T cells isolated from PBMCs. This chain connects TRBV29-1 to TRBJ1-2; D gene ambiguous. This TCR derives from a human donor in good health. The CDR3 spells CSVGGIDLGYTF. In DNA form, the CDR3 reads TGCAGCGTTGGAGGGATAGATCTTGGCTACACCTTC.